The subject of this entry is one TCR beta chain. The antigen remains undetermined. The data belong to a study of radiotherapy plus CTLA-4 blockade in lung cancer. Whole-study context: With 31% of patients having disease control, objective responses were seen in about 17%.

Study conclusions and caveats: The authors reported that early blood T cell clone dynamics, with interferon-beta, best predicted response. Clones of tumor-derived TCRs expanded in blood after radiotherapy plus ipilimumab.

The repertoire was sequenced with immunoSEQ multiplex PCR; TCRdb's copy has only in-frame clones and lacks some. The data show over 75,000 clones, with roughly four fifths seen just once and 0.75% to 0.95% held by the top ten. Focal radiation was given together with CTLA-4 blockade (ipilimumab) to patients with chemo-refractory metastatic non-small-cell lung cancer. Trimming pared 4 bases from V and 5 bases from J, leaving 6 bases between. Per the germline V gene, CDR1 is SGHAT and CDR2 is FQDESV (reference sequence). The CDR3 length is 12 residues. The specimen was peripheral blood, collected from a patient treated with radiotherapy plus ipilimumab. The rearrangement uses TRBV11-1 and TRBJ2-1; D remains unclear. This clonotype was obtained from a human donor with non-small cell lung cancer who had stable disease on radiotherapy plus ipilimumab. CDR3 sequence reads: CASSSLNNEQFF. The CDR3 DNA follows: TGTGCCAGCAGCTCTCTGAACAATGAGCAGTTCTTC.